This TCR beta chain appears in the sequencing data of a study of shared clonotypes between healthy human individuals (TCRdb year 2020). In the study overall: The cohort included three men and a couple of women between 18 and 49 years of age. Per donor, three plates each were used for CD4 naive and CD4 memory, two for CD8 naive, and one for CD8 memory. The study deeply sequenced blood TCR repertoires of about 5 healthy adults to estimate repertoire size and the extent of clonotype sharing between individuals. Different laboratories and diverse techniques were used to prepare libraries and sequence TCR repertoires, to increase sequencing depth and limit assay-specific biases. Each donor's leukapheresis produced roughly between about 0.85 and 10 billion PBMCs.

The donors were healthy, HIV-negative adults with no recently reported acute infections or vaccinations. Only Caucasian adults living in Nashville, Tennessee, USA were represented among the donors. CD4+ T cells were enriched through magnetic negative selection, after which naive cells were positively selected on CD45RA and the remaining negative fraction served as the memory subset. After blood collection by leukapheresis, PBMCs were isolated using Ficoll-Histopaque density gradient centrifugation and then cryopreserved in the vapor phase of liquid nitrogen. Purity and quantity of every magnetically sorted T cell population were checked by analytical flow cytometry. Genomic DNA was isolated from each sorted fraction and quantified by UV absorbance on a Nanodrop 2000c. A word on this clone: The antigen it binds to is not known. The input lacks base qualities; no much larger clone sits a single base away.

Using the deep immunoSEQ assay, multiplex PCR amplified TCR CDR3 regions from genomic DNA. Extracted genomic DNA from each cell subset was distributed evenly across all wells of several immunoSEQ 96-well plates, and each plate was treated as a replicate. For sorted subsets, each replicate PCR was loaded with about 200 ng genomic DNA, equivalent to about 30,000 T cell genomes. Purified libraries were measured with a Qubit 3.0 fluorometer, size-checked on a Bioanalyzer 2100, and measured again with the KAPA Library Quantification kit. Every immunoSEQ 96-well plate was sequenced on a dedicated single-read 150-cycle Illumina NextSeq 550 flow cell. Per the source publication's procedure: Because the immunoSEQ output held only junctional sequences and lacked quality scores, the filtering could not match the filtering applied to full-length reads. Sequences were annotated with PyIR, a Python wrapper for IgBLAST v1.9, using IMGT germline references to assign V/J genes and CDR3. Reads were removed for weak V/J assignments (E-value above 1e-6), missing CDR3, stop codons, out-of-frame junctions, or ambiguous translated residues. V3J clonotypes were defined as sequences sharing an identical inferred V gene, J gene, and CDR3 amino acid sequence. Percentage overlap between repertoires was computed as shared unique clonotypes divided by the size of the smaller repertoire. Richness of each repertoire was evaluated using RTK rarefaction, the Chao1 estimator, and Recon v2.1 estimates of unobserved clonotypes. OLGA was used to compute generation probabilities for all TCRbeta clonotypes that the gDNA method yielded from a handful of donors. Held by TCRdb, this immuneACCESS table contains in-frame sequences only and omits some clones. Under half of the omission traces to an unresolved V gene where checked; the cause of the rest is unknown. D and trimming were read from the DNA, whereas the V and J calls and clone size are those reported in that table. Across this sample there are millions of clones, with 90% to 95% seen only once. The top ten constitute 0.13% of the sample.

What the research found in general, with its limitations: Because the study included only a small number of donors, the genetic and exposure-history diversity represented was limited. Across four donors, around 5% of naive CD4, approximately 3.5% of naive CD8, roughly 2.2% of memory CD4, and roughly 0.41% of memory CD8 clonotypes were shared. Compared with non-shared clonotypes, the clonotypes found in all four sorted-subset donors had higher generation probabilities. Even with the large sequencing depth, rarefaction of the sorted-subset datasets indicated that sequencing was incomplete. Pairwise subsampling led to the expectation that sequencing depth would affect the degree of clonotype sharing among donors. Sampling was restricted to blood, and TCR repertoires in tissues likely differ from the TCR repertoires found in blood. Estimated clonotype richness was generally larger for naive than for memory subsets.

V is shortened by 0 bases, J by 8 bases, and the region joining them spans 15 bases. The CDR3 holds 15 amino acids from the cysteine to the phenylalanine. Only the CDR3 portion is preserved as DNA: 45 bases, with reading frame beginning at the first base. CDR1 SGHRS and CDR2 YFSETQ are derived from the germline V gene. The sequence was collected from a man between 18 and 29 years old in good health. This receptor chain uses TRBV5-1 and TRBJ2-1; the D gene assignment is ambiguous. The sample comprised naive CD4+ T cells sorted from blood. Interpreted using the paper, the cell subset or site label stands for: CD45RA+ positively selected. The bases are TGCGCCAGCAGCTTGGCCTCTTCTTTCCGCGATGAGCAGTTCTTC. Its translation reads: CASSLASSFRDEQFF.